The 30 T cell receptor beta chains listed next were all sequenced from one sample in a study of blood T cell repertoires in COVID-19. Assay used: immunoSEQ multiplex PCR; TCRdb lists only in-frame clones, some missing. The sample gives 65,000 to 70,000 clones, under 85% of which show up once; approximately 15% is in the top ten. The sequenced sample consisted of peripheral blood. Receptors originate from a man in his 60s with acute or convalescent COVID-19.

The chain combines TRBV2 with TRBJ1-2; possible D gene TRBD1, 5 bases. The CDR3 consists of 14 residues. Trimming shortened V by 7 bases and J by 4 bases, and 16 bases separated the two germline ends. Looked up from germline, CDR1 is SNHLY and CDR2 is FYNNEI. CDR3 sequence reads: CASTSFGTGYGYTF. CDR3 in DNA: TGTGCCAGCACGTCTTTCGGCACAGGCTATGGCTACACCTTC.

CDR3 residues: CASSYPGTGSGEQYF. The CDR3 region has the DNA TGTGCCAGCAGTTACCCCGGGACAGGGAGCGGGGAGCAGTACTTC. The rearrangement links TRBV6-2 or TRBV6-3 to TRBJ2-7, with 9 bases fitting TRBD1. V was clipped by 2 bases and J by 7 bases; unmatched bases: 9. The CDR3 is made up of 15 amino acids. The germline gives CDR1 MNHEY, CDR2 SVGEGT.

The chain joins TRBV7-6 to TRBJ2-7; 8 nucleotides match TRBD2. V shed 5 bases, J shed 1 base, and the junction held 10 bases outside the gene matches. The CDR3 runs to 16 residues. The germline CDR1 and CDR2 sequences are SGHVS and FNYEAQ. The chain's CDR3 is CASSPSTSVGSYEQYF. In DNA, the CDR3 is TGTGCCAGCAGCCCCTCGACTAGCGTCGGGTCCTACGAGCAGTACTTC. Filled out from reference TRBV7-6 and TRBJ2-7, the complete variable domain reads GAGVSQSPRYKVTKRGQDVALRCDPISGHVSLYWYRQALGQGPEFLTYFNYEAQQDKSGLPNDRFSAERPEGSISTLTIQRTEQRDSAMYRCASSPSTSVGSYEQYFGPGTRLTVT.

V usage is TRBV27 and J usage is TRBJ2-1; possible D gene TRBD2, 5 bases. This CDR3 is built from 13 residues. Per the germline V gene, CDR1 is MNHEY and CDR2 is SMNVEV (reference sequence). V was cut by 3 bases and J by 4 bases, with 7 bases left in between. CDR3 nucleotide sequence: TGTGCCAGCAGTTTGGGAGTTTACAATGAGCAGTTCTTC. This codes for CASSLGVYNEQFF.

The V and J genes are TRBV7-2 and TRBJ1-2, with 7 bases aligning to TRBD1. Looked up from germline, CDR1 is SGHTA and CDR2 is FQGNSA. The CDR3 is made up of 15 amino acids. The J segment lost 3 bases and the V segment lost 5 bases, leaving 9 bases of the junction unmatched. The CDR3 DNA follows: TGTGCCAGCAGCCCGCCCAGGGGGACCCACTATGGCTACACCTTC. Its translation is CASSPPRGTHYGYTF.

The V call is TRBV5-1, the J call TRBJ1-2, with 9 nucleotides matching TRBD1. Germline values: CDR1 SGHRS, CDR2 YFSETQ. The length of the CDR3 is 15 residues. Trimming took 1 base from V and 4 from J; bases not matched to a gene: 5. CDR3 region: CASSLRGQGFYGYTF. The CDR3 DNA reads as TGCGCCAGCAGCTTGCGAGGACAGGGGTTCTATGGCTACACCTTC.

This clone turned up a few times. This chain joins TRBV27 and TRBJ2-1; 12 bases line up with TRBD2. Losses at the gene ends were 3 bases for V and 0 bases for J; bases not matched to a gene: 9. The CDR3 loop spans 19 amino acids. Looked up from germline, CDR1 is MNHEY and CDR2 is SMNVEV (reference sequence). CDR3 sequence: CASSFSLAGGPSSYNEQFF. The CDR3 DNA follows: TGTGCCAGCAGTTTTTCCCTAGCGGGGGGGCCCAGCTCCTACAATGAGCAGTTCTTC.

This chain links TRBV2 with TRBJ2-6; D is ambiguous. Germline values: CDR1 SNHLY, CDR2 FYNNEI. V dropped 7 bases and J dropped 1 base, with 17 bases sitting between them. CDR3 length: 17 residues. The CDR3 here is CASTPIGQTSGANVLTF. CDR3 DNA: TGTGCCAGCACCCCAATTGGTCAGACATCTGGGGCCAACGTCCTGACTTTC.

J is TRBJ2-5 and V is TRBV11-2, with 11 bases identical to TRBD2. CDR1 is SGHAT and CDR2 is FQNNGV in the germline V gene. The trim removed 4 bases at V and 0 bases at J, leaving 1 base unmatched. The CDR3 sequence is 15 residues long. As DNA, the CDR3 is TGTGCCAGCAGCTCTAGCGGGGGGTACCAAGAGACCCAGTACTTC. Its protein product is CASSSSGGYQETQYF.

In its sample, this clone was seen a few times. V is TRBV9 and J is TRBJ2-7; no firm D call. The CDR3 runs 15 residues. CDR1 and CDR2 (germline): SGDLS, YYNGEE. Trimming left V 4 bases short and J 5 bases short, with 19 bases between. The CDR3 DNA reads as TGTGCCAGCAGCCCGAGAGGAGTAAGTATCGACGAGCAGTACTTC. Encoded protein: CASSPRGVSIDEQYF. Full variable domain (remainder filled in from reference TRBV9 and TRBJ2-7): DSGVTQTPKHLITATGQRVTLRCSPRSGDLSVYWYQQSLDQGLQFLIQYYNGEERAKGNILERFSAQQFPDLHSELNLSSLELGDSALYFCASSPRGVSIDEQYFGPGTRLTVT.

The CDR3 nucleotides are TGTGCCACCAGCAGATCGACAGGGGCCTACTACACCTTC. Translated: CATSRSTGAYYTF. The chain recombines TRBV15 with TRBJ1-2; 8 bases align to TRBD1. The CDR3 is 13 amino acids. J lost 10 bases, V lost 2 bases, and 6 bases had no gene match. Germline V gene data show CDR1 as LNHNV and CDR2 as YYDKDF (reference sequence).

This sequence joins TRBV3-1 (or the pseudogene TRBV3-2) and TRBJ2-1, with 9 bases that match TRBD2. The trim removed 1 base at V and 9 bases at J, leaving 10 bases unmatched. The CDR3 runs 16 residues. Germline CDR1 reads LGHDT; CDR2 reads YNNKEL (reference sequence). CDR3 sequence reads: CASSQGLAGKFGEQFF. The CDR3, as DNA: TGTGCCAGCAGCCAAGGTCTAGCGGGGAAGTTTGGTGAGCAGTTCTTC.

CDR3 DNA: TGTGCCAGCAGCCGACAGAACACCGGGGAGCTGTTTTTT. Amino acids: CASSRQNTGELFF. The chain employs TRBV7-2 and TRBJ2-2, with unresolved D. Germline-derived CDR1 and CDR2 are SGHTA and FQGNSA. The CDR3 spans 13 residues. Trimming took off 5 bases at V and 1 base at J, with 5 bases between the two ends.

This clone occurred a few times. This rearrangement joins TRBV10-1 to TRBJ1-3; TRBD1 matches 7 bases. CDR1 is WNHNN, CDR2 SYGVQD, per germline (reference sequence). V was pared by 5 bases and J by 3 bases, with 4 bases of the junction left unmatched. This CDR3 has 14 residues. CDR3 coding DNA: TGCGCCAGCAGTCTGACAGGGTTTGGAAACACCATATATTTT. It is translated as CASSLTGFGNTIYF.

About this clone itself: One end of the junction does not line up with germline, which may come from a read error. The J gene is TRBJ2-5, the V gene TRBV7-7; 11 bases line up with TRBD2. This CDR3 is 15 amino acids long. From germline, CDR1 is SSHAT and CDR2 FNYEAQ (reference sequence). This CDR3 is CASSSTSGATGTQYF. The CDR3 coding sequence is TGTGCTAGCAGCTCGACTAGCGGGGCTACAGGGACCCAGTACTTC.

This chain joins TRBV28 and TRBJ1-1; unclear D gene. The germline V and J ends were trimmed by 2 bases and 1 base, with 2 bases remaining between them. Germline CDR1 MDHEN, CDR2 SYDVKM. The CDR3 extends over 12 amino acids. CDR3 residues: CASSLQNTEAFF. CDR3 DNA: TGTGCCAGCAGTTTACAGAACACTGAAGCTTTCTTT.

The chain recombines TRBV11-2 with TRBJ1-5, with D perhaps TRBD1 (5 bases). CDR1 and CDR2 from the germline V gene are SGHAT and FQNNGV. This CDR3 has 15 amino acids. Trimming stripped 3 bases from V and 2 bases from J, with 11 bases between. The CDR3 protein is CASSLAGGGNQPQHF. The CDR3 nucleotides read TGTGCCAGCAGCTTGGCCGGGGGTGGCAATCAGCCCCAGCATTTT.

The chain employs TRBV5-8 and TRBJ1-3; D might be TRBD1 (5 bases). V lost 0 bases and J lost 0, with 7 bases in between. CDR1 is SGHTS and CDR2 is YDEGEE in the germline V gene. The CDR3 extends over 15 amino acids. The CDR3 spells CASSLEGFSGNTIYF. The CDR3 DNA reads as TGTGCCAGCAGCTTGGAGGGGTTCTCTGGAAACACCATATATTTT.

J is TRBJ1-5 and V is TRBV2; 8 bases are shared with TRBD1. The CDR3 has 15 residues. V dropped 4 bases and J dropped 0; count of bases not matched to a gene: 2. CDR1 is SNHLY, CDR2 FYNNEI, per germline. CDR3 protein: CASSGTGNSNQPQHF. CDR3 nucleotides: TGTGCCAGCAGTGGGACAGGGAATAGCAATCAGCCCCAGCATTTT.

A word on this clone: The germline gene is not matched at one end of the junction; a read error may be the cause. The chain combines TRBV7-2 with TRBJ1-2; 9 bases fit TRBD1. This CDR3 is 15 amino acids long. Germline V lookup: CDR1 SGHTA, CDR2 FQGNSA. CDR3 protein: CASRVTTGGNSGYTF. In DNA, the CDR3 is TGTGCCAGCAGAGTTACGACAGGGGGGAACTCTGGCTACACCTTC. Based on the CDR3 plus reference TRBV7-2 and TRBJ1-2, the full variable domain is GAGVSQSPSNKVTEKGKDVELRCDPISGHTALYWYRQSLGQGLEFLIYFQGNSAPDKSGLPSDRFSAERTGGSVSTLTIQRTQQEDSAVYLCASRVTTGGNSGYTFGSGTRLTVV.

This clone turned up a few times. This chain connects TRBV15 to TRBJ2-5; D unresolved. Deletions cut 1 base from V and 5 bases from J, with 14 bases between. Germline CDR1 and CDR2: LNHNV and YYDKDF (reference sequence). CDR3 length: 15 residues. The chain's CDR3 is CATSRVQATTETQYF. CDR3 bases: TGTGCCACCAGCAGAGTCCAGGCCACAACGGAGACCCAGTACTTC.

The sample holds a few counts of this clone. The rearrangement joins TRBV6-5 to TRBJ2-7; TRBD1 aligns across 10 bases. Germline CDR1 and CDR2: MNHEY and SVGAGI. V was clipped by 4 bases and J by 3 bases; unmatched bases: 6. The CDR3 consists of 15 residues. The CDR3 DNA reads TGTGCCAGCAGTTCCGGGACAGGGGCTCGCTACGAGCAGTACTTC. Amino acids: CASSSGTGARYEQYF.

This clone has a single count. This chain joins TRBV4-1 and TRBJ1-6, with a possible D match to TRBD1 (6 bases). The V and J ends lost 4 bases and 4 bases respectively, with 14 bases between them. Germline CDR1 MGHRA, CDR2 YSYEKL. The length of the CDR3 is 16 residues. DNA for the CDR3: TGCGCCAGCAGCCGGCCGAGGGGGGGTTATAATTCACCCCTCCACTTT. Translated, it gives CASSRPRGGYNSPLHF.

This sequence joins TRBV10-1 and TRBJ2-7; tentatively, D is TRBD2 (5 bases). CDR3 length: 13 amino acids. V was shortened by 3 bases and J by 1 base, with 7 bases between the two germline ends. Germline CDR1 WNHNN, CDR2 SYGVQD (reference sequence). CDR3 DNA: TGCGCCAGCAGTGACCCGGGATCCTACGAGCAGTACTTC. Translated: CASSDPGSYEQYF.

This clone was seen a single time. The V call is TRBV14, the J call TRBJ1-2; TRBD1 might be the D (6 bases). Germline V gives CDR1 SGHDN, CDR2 FVKESK. The CDR3 is 14 amino acids. The V and J ends lost 6 bases and 5 bases respectively, with 16 bases between them. CDR3 bases: TGTGCCAGCAGTGTTGGACAGTCTGTTTATGGCTACACCTTC. Protein: CASSVGQSVYGYTF. Full variable domain (remainder filled in from reference TRBV14 and TRBJ1-2): EAGVTQFPSHSVIEKGQTVTLRCDPISGHDNLYWYRRVMGKEIKFLLHFVKESKQDESGMPNNRFLAERTGGTYSTLKVQPAELEDSGVYFCASSVGQSVYGYTFGSGTRLTVV.

The chain has TRBV6-5 and TRBJ1-5; D possibly corresponds to TRBD1 (6 bases). Germline CDR1 reads MNHEY; CDR2 reads SVGAGI. This CDR3 has 13 amino acids. Trimming took 10 bases from V and 7 from J, leaving 17 bases between them. CDR3 bases: TGTGCCACCCGGCCAGGGGTTCGGCAGCCCCAGCATTTT. Protein: CATRPGVRQPQHF.

This rearrangement joins TRBV7-3 to TRBJ1-1, with D perhaps TRBD1 (6 bases). Germline CDR1 is SGHTA and CDR2 is FQGTGA. The V end was cut by 5 bases, the J end by 4 bases, with 11 bases between. The CDR3 consists of 13 residues. The CDR3 region has the DNA TGTGCCAGCAGCGTCGGACAGACCACTGAAGCTTTCTTT. Its translation: CASSVGQTTEAFF.

The CDR3 coding sequence is TGTGCCAGCAGTTACACCAGGGGGCTTTACGAGCAGTACTTC. It translates to CASSYTRGLYEQYF. V usage is TRBV6-5 and J usage is TRBJ2-7; the match to TRBD1 covers 8 bases. J lost 4 bases, V lost 2 bases, and 4 bases had no gene match. Germline CDR1 and CDR2: MNHEY and SVGAGI. The CDR3 is 14 amino acids.

The V call is TRBV11-3, the J call TRBJ1-3; 9 nucleotides match TRBD1. The germline CDR1 and CDR2 sequences are SGHNT and YENEEA. The trim removed 5 bases at V and 7 bases at J, leaving 9 bases unmatched. This CDR3 is built from 15 residues. CDR3 in amino acids: CASSLSGTGSNTIYF. The CDR3 DNA is TGTGCCAGCAGCCTGTCGGGGACAGGGAGTAACACCATATATTTT.

The chain couples TRBV12-3 or TRBV12-4 to TRBJ2-1; the D gene is possibly TRBD2 (5 bases). Trimming left V 3 bases short and J 7 bases short, with 7 bases between. CDR3 length: 12 amino acids. The CDR3 sequence is CASSLRENEQFF. The CDR3 DNA sequence: TGTGCCAGCAGTTTGAGGGAGAATGAGCAGTTCTTC.